This is a list of T cell receptor beta chains from one sample in a study of T cell clonotyping in hematopoietic cell transplantation. Profiling relied on immunoSEQ multiplex PCR, and the TCRdb table lists in-frame clones only, not all of them. The table includes about 69,000 clones, just under 95% detected once. The specimen was peripheral blood mononuclear cells. These TCRs come from a man in his fifties in good health. Some clones in this sample may be carry-over from other donors' samples. The conserved cysteine and the conserved F or W are not part of the CDR3 here.

>12|TRBJ1-1|TRBV9
ASSVDLSNTEAF
>10|TRBJ1-2|TRBV30
AWSTDTYGYT
>13|TRBJ2-7|TRBV28
ASSFLGQGSYEQY
>14|TRBJ1-2|TRBV6-1
ASSGVQGSSYYGYT
>12|TRBJ1-2|TRBV18
ASSPTVSDYGYT
>12|TRBJ2-7|TRBV10-2
ASSDVLAGGTQY
>11|TRBJ1-3|TRBV30
AWSVGGRNTIY
>12|TRBJ1-3|TRBV6-6
ASSYLSSGNTIY
>13|TRBJ1-5|TRBV4-1
ASSQPGTGKWPQH
>12|TRBJ1-2|TRBV9
ASSVRQGANGYT
>12|TRBJ1-2|TRBV5-4
ASSPEETGYGYT
>12|TRBJ1-2|TRBV25-1
ASSDPGTLGGYT
>13|TRBJ2-2|TRBV5-1
ASSSTSGGTGELF
>13|TRBJ1-1|TRBV5-6
ASSALQGAWTEAF
>9|TRBJ2-3|TRBV29-1
SYVRADTQY
>13|TRBJ2-7|TRBV28
ASRTATGPVYEQY
>14|TRBJ1-2|TRBV7-9
ASSASGTGGAGGYT
>13|TRBJ1-5|TRBV4-2
ASSTQTGSYQPQH
>9|TRBJ2-7|TRBV6-1
ASERAYEQY
>14|TRBJ2-7|TRBV6-4
ASARDRRLSSYEQY
>11|TRBJ2-1|TRBV29-1
SAFFGTDNEQF
>11|TRBJ1-2|TRBV7-2
ASSQTGNYGYT
>12|TRBJ2-7|TRBV7-9
ASSSGQGFYEQY
>10|TRBJ2-3|TRBV27
ASSLAGDTQY
>12|TRBJ2-3|TRBV19
ASSPSRVADTQY
>10|TRBJ1-3|TRBV28
ASTGQGNTIY
>14|TRBJ2-1|TRBV7-6
ASSLGNRAQYNEQF
>12|TRBJ2-7|TRBV11-2
ASSQPGALHEQY
>12|TRBJ1-1|TRBV6-6
ASSSHLSTETAF
>13|TRBJ1-2|TRBV6-6
ASRIWEGAAYGYT
>13|TRBJ2-7|TRBV6-5
ASSRTSGSRYEQY
>10|TRBJ2-7|TRBV19
ASSMGPYEQY
>9|TRBJ2-7|TRBV28
ASSSGREQY
>11|TRBJ1-2|TRBV4-2
ASSQGTGYGYT
>13|TRBJ2-7|TRBV10-1
ASSERRTELYEQY
>12|TRBJ1-2|TRBV7-9
ASSLPGKVYGYT
>11|TRBJ1-1|TRBV5-6
ASSLRRNTEAF
>11|TRBJ2-1|TRBV19
ASSIGGYNEQF
>13|TRBJ1-1|TRBV5-1
ASSPVGERNTEAF
>9|TRBJ1-1|TRBV20-1
SASVPTEAF
>13|TRBJ2-6|TRBV4-3
ASSQDYSGANVLT
>14|TRBJ2-1|TRBV30
AWSGLAGIKNNEQF
>12|TRBJ2-1|TRBV7-9
ASSPPPFANEQF
>13|TRBJ2-3|TRBV28
ASSPSGGAADTQY
>13|TRBJ2-1|TRBV7-3
ASSLDRQTYNEQF
>14|TRBJ2-3|TRBV7-3
ASSPLAQRRTDTQY
>11|TRBJ1-1|TRBV6-6
ASTSGQHTEAF
>13|TRBJ1-1|TRBV6-6
ASSSPTGASTEAF
>9|TRBJ1-1|TRBV28
ASSGEAEAF
>13|TRBJ1-2|TRBV9
ASSVTGDTTYGYT
>11|TRBJ2-1|TRBV18
ASSPPEVNEQF
>15|TRBJ1-6|TRBV6-1
ASSEAGPGQGGSPLH
>11|TRBJ1-1|TRBV29-1
SAEHRENTEAF